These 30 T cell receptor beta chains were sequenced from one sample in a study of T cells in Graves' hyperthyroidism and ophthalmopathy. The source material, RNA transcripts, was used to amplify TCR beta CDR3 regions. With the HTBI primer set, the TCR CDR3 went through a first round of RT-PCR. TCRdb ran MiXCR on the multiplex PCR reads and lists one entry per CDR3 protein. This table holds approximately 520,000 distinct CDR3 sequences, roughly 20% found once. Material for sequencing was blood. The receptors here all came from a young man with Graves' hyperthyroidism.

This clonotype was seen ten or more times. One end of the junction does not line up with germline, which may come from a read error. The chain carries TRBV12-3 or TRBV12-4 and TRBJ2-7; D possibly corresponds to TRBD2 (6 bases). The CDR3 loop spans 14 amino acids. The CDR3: CASSFGGIDYEQYF. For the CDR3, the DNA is TGTGCCAGCAGTTTCGGGGGTATCGATTACGAACAGTACTTC.

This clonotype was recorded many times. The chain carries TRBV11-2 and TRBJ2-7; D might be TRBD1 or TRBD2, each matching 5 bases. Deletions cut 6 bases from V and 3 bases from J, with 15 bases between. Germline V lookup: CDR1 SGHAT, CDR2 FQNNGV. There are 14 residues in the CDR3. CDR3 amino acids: CASRLRDGSYEQYF. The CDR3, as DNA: TGTGCCAGCAGGCTCCGGGACGGTAGCTACGAGCAGTACTTC.

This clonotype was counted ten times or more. CDR3 nucleotides: TGTGCCAGCAGTTCGTCTACGGCTGACTATGGCTACACCTTC. Translation gives CASSSSTADYGYTF. This chain connects TRBV6-5 to TRBJ1-2; D ambiguous. The CDR3 runs 14 residues. Germline CDR1 reads MNHEY; CDR2 reads SVGAGI. V was pared by 4 bases and J by 3 bases, with 12 bases between.

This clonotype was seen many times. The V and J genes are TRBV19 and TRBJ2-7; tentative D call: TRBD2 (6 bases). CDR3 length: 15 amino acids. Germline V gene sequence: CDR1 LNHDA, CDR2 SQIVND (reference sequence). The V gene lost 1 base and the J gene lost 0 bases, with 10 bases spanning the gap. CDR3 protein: CASSIGSGFSYEQYF. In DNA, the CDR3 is TGTGCCAGTAGTATAGGAAGCGGGTTCTCCTACGAGCAGTACTTC. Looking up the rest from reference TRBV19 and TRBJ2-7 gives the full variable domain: DGGITQSPKYLFRKEGQNVTLSCEQNLNHDAMYWYRQDPGQGLRLIYYSQIVNDFQKGDIAEGYSVSREKKESFPLTVTSAQKNPTAFYLCASSIGSGFSYEQYFGPGTRLTVT.

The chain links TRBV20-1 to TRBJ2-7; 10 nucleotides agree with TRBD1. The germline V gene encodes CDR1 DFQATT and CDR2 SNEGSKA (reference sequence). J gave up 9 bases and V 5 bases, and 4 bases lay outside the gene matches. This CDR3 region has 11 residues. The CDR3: CSARQGAAQYF. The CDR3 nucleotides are TGCAGTGCTCGACAGGGGGCCGCGCAGTACTTC.

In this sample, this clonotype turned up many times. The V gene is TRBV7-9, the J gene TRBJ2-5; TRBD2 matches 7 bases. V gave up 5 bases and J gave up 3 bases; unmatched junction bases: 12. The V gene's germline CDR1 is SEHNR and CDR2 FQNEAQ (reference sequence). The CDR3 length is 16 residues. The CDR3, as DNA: TGTGCCAGCAGCCCAACTAGCGTCGATTTAAAAGAGACCCAGTACTTC. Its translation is CASSPTSVDLKETQYF. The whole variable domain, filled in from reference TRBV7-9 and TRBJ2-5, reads DTGVSQNPRHKITKRGQNVTFRCDPISEHNRLYWYRQTLGQGPEFLTYFQNEAQLEKSRLLSDRFSAERPKGSFSTLEIQRTEQGDSAMYLCASSPTSVDLKETQYFGPGTRLLVL.

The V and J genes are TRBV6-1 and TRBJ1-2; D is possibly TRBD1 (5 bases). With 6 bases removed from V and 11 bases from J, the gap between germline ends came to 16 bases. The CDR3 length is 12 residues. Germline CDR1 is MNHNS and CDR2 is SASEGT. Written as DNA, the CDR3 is TGTGCCAGCAGCGGGACTAGCGGGGGGTACACCTTC. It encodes CASSGTSGGYTF.

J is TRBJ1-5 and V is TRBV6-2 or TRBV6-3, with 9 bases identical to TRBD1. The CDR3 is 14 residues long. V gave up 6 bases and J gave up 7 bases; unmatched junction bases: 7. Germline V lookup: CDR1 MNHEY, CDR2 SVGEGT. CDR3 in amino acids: CASSQGQGAQPQHF. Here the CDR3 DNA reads TGTGCCAGCAGCCAGGGACAGGGTGCCCAGCCCCAGCATTTT.

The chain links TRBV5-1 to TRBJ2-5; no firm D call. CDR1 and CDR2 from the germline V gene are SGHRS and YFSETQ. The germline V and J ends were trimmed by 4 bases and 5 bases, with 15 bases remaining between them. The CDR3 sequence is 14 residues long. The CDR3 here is CASSLASLGETQYF. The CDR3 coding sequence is TGCGCCAGCAGCCTTGCCTCACTCGGGGAGACCCAGTACTTC.

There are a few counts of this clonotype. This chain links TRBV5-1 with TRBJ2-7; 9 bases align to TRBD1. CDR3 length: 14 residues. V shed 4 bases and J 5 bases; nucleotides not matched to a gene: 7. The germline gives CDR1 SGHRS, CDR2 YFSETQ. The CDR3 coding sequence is TGCGCCAGCAGCCAGACAGGGGGTCTGAACGAGCAGTACTTC. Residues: CASSQTGGLNEQYF.

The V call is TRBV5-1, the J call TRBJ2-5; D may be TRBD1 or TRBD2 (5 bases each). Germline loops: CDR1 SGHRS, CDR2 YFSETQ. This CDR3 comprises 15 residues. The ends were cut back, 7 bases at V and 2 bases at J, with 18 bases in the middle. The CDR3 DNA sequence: TGCGCCAGCGCAAGCTCCAGTGGGGGACAAGAGACCCAGTACTTC. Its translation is CASASSSGGQETQYF.

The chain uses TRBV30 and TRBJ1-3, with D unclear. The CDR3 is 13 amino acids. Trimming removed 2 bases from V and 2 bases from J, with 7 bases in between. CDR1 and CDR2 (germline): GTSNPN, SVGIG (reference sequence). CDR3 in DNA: TGTGCCTGGAGTCATGGCGCTGGAAACACCATATATTTT. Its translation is CAWSHGAGNTIYF.

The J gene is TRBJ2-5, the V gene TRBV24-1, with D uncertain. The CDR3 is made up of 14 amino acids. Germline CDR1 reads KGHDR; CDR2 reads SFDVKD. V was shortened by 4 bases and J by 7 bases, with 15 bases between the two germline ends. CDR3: CATSDPRTAGTQYF. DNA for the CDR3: TGTGCCACCAGTGACCCCAGGACCGCAGGGACCCAGTACTTC.

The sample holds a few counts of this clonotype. CDR3 region: CASSLGTGNGGGYTF. CDR3 coding DNA: TGTGCCAGCAGCTTAGGGACAGGGAATGGGGGCGGCTACACCTTC. The chain employs TRBV7-9 and TRBJ1-2; 8 bases align to TRBD1. The junction had 9 bases not matched to a gene; V was cut back by 1 base and J by 8 bases. CDR3 length: 15 residues. Germline assignment: CDR1 SEHNR and CDR2 FQNEAQ (reference sequence).

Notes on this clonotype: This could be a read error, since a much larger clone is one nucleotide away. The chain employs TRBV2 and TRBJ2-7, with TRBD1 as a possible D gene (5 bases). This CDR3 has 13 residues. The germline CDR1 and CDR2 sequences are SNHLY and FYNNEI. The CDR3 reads CACRWTFLYEQYF. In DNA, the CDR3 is TGTGCCTGCAGATGGACATTCTTGTACGAGCAGTACTTC.

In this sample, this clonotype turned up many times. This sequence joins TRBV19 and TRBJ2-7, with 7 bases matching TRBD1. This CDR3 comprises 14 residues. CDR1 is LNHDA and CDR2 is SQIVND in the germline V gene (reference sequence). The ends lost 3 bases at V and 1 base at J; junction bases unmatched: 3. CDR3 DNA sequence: TGTGCCAGTAGTATGTCGACAGGGTCCTACGAGCAGTACTTC. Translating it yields CASSMSTGSYEQYF.

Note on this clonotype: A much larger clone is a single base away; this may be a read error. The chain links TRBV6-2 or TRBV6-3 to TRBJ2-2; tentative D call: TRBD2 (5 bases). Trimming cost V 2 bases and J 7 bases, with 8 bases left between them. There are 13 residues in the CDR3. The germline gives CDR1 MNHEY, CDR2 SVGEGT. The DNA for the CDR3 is TGTGCCAGCAGTTACGTGGGGAGCGGGGAGCTGTTTTTT. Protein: CASSYVGSGELFF.

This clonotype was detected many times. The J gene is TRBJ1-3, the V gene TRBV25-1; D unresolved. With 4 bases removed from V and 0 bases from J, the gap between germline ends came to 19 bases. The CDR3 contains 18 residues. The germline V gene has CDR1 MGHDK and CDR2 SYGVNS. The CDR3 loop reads CASSGFDKGTSSGNTIYF. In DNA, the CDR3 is TGTGCCAGCAGTGGGTTCGACAAAGGCACATCCTCTGGAAACACCATATATTTT.

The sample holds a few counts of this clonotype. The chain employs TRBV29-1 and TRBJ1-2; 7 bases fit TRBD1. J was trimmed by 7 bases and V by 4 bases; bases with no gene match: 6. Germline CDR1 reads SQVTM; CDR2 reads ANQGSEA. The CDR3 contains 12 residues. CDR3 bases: TGCAGCGTTGGCCGACAGGGATCTGGCTACACCTTC. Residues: CSVGRQGSGYTF.

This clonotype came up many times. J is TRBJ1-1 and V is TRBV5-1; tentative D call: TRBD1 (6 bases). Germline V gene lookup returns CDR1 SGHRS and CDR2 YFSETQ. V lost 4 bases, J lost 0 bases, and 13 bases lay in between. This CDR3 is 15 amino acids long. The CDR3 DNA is TGCGCCAGCAGCAAAGGACAGCCCATGAACACTGAAGCTTTCTTT. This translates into CASSKGQPMNTEAFF.

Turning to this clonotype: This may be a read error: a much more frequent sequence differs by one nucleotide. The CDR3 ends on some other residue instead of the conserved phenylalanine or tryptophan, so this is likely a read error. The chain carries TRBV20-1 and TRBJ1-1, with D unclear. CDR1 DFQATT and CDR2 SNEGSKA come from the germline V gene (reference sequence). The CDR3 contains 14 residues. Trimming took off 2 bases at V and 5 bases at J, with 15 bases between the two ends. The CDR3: CSARRTGPRTEAFL. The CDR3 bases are TGCAGTGCTAGAAGGACGGGCCCTCGGACTGAAGCTTTCCTT.

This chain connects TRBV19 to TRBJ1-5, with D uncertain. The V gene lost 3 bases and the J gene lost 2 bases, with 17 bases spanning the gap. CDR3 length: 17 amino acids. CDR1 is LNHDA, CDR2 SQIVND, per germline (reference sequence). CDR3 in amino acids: CASSIDPFDMGNQPQHF. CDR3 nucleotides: TGTGCCAGTAGTATCGACCCCTTCGACATGGGCAATCAGCCCCAGCATTTT.

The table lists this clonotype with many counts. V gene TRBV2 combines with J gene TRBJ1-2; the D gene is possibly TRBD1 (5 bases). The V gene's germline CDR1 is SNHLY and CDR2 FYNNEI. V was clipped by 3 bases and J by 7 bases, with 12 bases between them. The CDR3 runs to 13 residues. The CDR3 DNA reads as TGTGCCAGCAGTGAGGCCCAGGGAATTGGCTACACCTTC. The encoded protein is CASSEAQGIGYTF.

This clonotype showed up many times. This CDR3 reads CAWGTAFEQYF. CDR3 nucleotides: TGTGCCTGGGGGACAGCTTTTGAGCAGTACTTC. The J gene is TRBJ2-7, the V gene TRBV30, with 7 bases lining up with TRBD1. V shed 5 bases and J 7 bases; nucleotides not matched to a gene: 5. From germline, CDR1 is GTSNPN and CDR2 SVGIG (reference sequence). This CDR3 comprises 11 residues. Looking up the rest from reference TRBV30 and TRBJ2-7 gives the full variable domain: SQTIHQWPATLVQPVGSPLSLECTVEGTSNPNLYWYRQAAGRGLQLLFYSVGIGQISSEVPQNLSASRPQDRQFILSSKKLLLSDSGFYLCAWGTAFEQYFGPGTRLTVT.

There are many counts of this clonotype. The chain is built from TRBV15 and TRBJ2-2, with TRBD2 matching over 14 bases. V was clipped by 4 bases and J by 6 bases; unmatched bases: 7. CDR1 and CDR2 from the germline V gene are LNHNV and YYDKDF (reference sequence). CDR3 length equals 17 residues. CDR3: CATSMTSGGENAGELFF. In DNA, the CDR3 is TGTGCCACCAGCATGACTAGCGGGGGGGAAAATGCCGGGGAGCTGTTTTTT.

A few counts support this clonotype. CDR3 in DNA: TGTGCCAGTAGACAGGGGGAGCAGCCCCAGCATTTT. Translation: CASRQGEQPQHF. The chain is built from TRBV19 and TRBJ1-5, with TRBD1 identical over 8 bases. This CDR3 spans 12 amino acids. The J segment lost 7 bases and the V segment lost 6 bases, leaving 2 bases of the junction unmatched. Per germline, CDR1 LNHDA and CDR2 SQIVND (reference sequence).

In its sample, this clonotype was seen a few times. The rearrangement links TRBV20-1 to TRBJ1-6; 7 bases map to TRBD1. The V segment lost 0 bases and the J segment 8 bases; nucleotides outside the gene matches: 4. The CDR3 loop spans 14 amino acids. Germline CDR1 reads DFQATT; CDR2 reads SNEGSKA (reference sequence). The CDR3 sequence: CSAREDRKDSPLHF. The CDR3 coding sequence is TGCAGTGCTAGAGAGGACAGGAAGGATTCACCCCTCCACTTT.

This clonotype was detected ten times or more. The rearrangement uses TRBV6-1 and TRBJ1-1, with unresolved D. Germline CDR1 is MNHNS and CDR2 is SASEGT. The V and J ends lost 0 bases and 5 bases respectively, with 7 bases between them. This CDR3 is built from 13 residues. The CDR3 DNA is TGTGCCAGCAGTGAAGCGTTCCGGACTGAAGCTTTCTTT. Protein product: CASSEAFRTEAFF.

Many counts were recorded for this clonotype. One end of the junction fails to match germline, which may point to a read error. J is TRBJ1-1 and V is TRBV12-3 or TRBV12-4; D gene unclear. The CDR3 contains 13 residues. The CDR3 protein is CASRLEMNTEAFF. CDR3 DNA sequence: TGTGCCAGCAGATTAGAGATGAACACTGAAGCTTTCTTT.

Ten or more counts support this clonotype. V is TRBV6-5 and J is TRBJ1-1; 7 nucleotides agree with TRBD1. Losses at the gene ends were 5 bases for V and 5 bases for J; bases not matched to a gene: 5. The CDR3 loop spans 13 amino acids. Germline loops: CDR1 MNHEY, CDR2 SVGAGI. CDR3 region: CASSRTGATEAFF. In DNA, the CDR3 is TGTGCCAGCAGTCGTACAGGGGCTACTGAAGCTTTCTTT.